Listed below are T cell receptor beta chains from one sample, sequenced in a study of shared clonotypes between healthy human individuals. This table comes from immunoSEQ multiplex PCR, and its TCRdb copy is limited to in-frame clones, with some not included. The table lists over 2,000,000 clones, 93% of them singletons. The sample consisted of naive CD8+ T cells from PBMCs. Source of these receptors: a young man in good health. Some clones in this sample may be carry-over from other donors' samples. CDR3s include the opening cysteine and the closing phenylalanine or tryptophan. The D gene is left open where the match is weak. Clone sizes are given selectively: once, few, many, or a class where the clone is expanded.

j_gene: TRBJ2-7
v_gene: TRBV13
d_gene: NA
abundance: NA
CDR3aa: CASSLRVSYEQYF
CDR3nt: TGTGCCAGCAGCTTAAGGGTTAGTTACGAGCAGTACTTC

j_gene: TRBJ1-1
v_gene: TRBV6-5
d_gene: NA
abundance: NA
CDR3aa: CASSSPQETNTEAFF
CDR3nt: TGTGCCAGCAGTTCCCCTCAGGAGACCAACACTGAAGCTTTCTTT

j_gene: TRBJ2-1
v_gene: TRBV9
d_gene: NA
abundance: NA
CDR3aa: CASSVRPRSEQFF
CDR3nt: TGTGCCAGCAGCGTACGTCCGCGGAGTGAGCAGTTCTTC

j_gene: TRBJ2-7
v_gene: TRBV7-9
d_gene: NA
abundance: NA
CDR3aa: CASSHTGPSYEQYF
CDR3nt: TGTGCCAGCAGCCATACGGGTCCCTCCTACGAGCAGTACTTC

j_gene: TRBJ2-1
v_gene: TRBV6-5
d_gene: NA
abundance: NA
CDR3aa: CASSYGGYDTNEQFF
CDR3nt: TGTGCCAGCAGTTACGGGGGGTACGACACCAATGAGCAGTTCTTC

j_gene: TRBJ1-4
v_gene: TRBV30
d_gene: NA
abundance: NA
CDR3aa: CAWSGEPTYNEKLFF
CDR3nt: TGTGCCTGGAGCGGGGAGCCAACTTATAATGAAAAACTGTTTTTT

j_gene: TRBJ2-7
v_gene: TRBV19
d_gene: TRBD1
abundance: NA
CDR3aa: CASSPRGLVEQYF
CDR3nt: TGTGCCAGTAGTCCCAGGGGGCTGGTCGAGCAGTACTTC

j_gene: TRBJ1-1
v_gene: TRBV28
d_gene: NA
abundance: NA
CDR3aa: CASSLRGADTEAFF
CDR3nt: TGTGCCAGCAGCCTTCGGGGGGCGGACACTGAAGCTTTCTTT

j_gene: TRBJ1-2
v_gene: TRBV5-1
d_gene: NA
abundance: NA
CDR3aa: CASSLGVWDSEDYGYTF
CDR3nt: TGCGCCAGCAGCTTGGGTGTATGGGACTCGGAGGATTATGGCTACACCTTC

j_gene: TRBJ1-5
v_gene: TRBV21-1
d_gene: NA
abundance: few
CDR3aa: CASSKQTGTNQPQHF
CDR3nt: TGTGCCAGCAGCAAACAGACAGGGACGAATCAGCCCCAGCATTTT

j_gene: TRBJ1-2
v_gene: TRBV6-6
d_gene: NA
abundance: once
CDR3aa: CASSPSEGYTF
CDR3nt: TGTGCCAGCAGTCCCTCGGAGGGCTACACCTTC

j_gene: TRBJ2-3
v_gene: TRBV7-8
d_gene: NA
abundance: NA
CDR3aa: CASSSGFLLDTQYF
CDR3nt: TGTGCCAGCAGCTCGGGGTTCTTGTTGGATACGCAGTATTTT

j_gene: TRBJ2-7
v_gene: TRBV9
d_gene: NA
abundance: once
CDR3aa: CASSGQVTYEQYF
CDR3nt: TGTGCCAGCAGTGGGCAGGTGACCTACGAGCAGTACTTC

j_gene: TRBJ2-1
v_gene: TRBV6-1
d_gene: NA
abundance: NA
CDR3aa: CASSDTRVYYNEQFF
CDR3nt: TGTGCCAGCAGTGATACGAGAGTATACTACAATGAGCAGTTCTTC

j_gene: TRBJ2-1
v_gene: TRBV9
d_gene: TRBD2
abundance: NA
CDR3aa: CASSVGGLAGSYNEQFF
CDR3nt: TGTGCCAGCAGCGTAGGAGGACTAGCGGGCTCCTACAATGAGCAGTTCTTC

j_gene: TRBJ1-3
v_gene: TRBV28
d_gene: TRBD1
abundance: once
CDR3aa: CASSTSTGFTGNTIYF
CDR3nt: TGTGCCAGCAGTACCTCGACAGGGTTCACTGGAAACACCATATATTTT

j_gene: TRBJ2-7
v_gene: TRBV19
d_gene: TRBD1
abundance: NA
CDR3aa: CASSPHTGVGSYEQYF
CDR3nt: TGTGCCAGTAGTCCCCACACAGGGGTAGGCTCCTACGAGCAGTACTTC

j_gene: TRBJ1-2
v_gene: TRBV30
d_gene: NA
abundance: NA
CDR3aa: CAWRGPRAGGPERNYGYTF
CDR3nt: TGTGCCTGGAGGGGCCCTCGGGCAGGCGGTCCGGAACGAAACTATGGCTACACCTTC

j_gene: TRBJ2-6
v_gene: TRBV7-9
d_gene: TRBD1
abundance: NA
CDR3aa: CASSRDRGRSSGANVLTF
CDR3nt: TGTGCCAGCAGCCGGGACAGGGGGAGGAGCTCTGGGGCCAACGTCCTGACTTTC

j_gene: TRBJ2-7
v_gene: TRBV15
d_gene: NA
abundance: NA
CDR3aa: CATSRDRWYEQYF
CDR3nt: TGTGCCACCAGCAGAGATAGGTGGTACGAGCAGTACTTC

j_gene: TRBJ2-7
v_gene: TRBV27
d_gene: NA
abundance: NA
CDR3aa: CASSLSRRGLTYEQYF
CDR3nt: TGTGCCAGCAGTTTATCTAGGAGAGGACTCACCTACGAGCAGTACTTC

j_gene: TRBJ2-1
v_gene: TRBV4-1
d_gene: TRBD2
abundance: once
CDR3aa: CASSLLMSGSYNEQFF
CDR3nt: TGCGCCAGCAGCCTACTGATGAGCGGGAGCTACAATGAGCAGTTCTTC

j_gene: TRBJ1-2
v_gene: TRBV5-5
d_gene: TRBD1
abundance: NA
CDR3aa: CASSVDRGPYTDGYTF
CDR3nt: TGTGCCAGCAGCGTGGACAGGGGTCCGTATACAGATGGCTACACCTTC

j_gene: TRBJ1-2
v_gene: TRBV10-2
d_gene: NA
abundance: NA
CDR3aa: CASSESGEGLGNGYTF
CDR3nt: TGCGCCAGCAGTGAGTCGGGGGAGGGCCTTGGGAATGGCTACACCTTC

j_gene: TRBJ1-5
v_gene: TRBV27
d_gene: TRBD1
abundance: NA
CDR3aa: CASSPAQGASNQPQHF
CDR3nt: TGTGCCAGCAGTCCCGCACAGGGGGCAAGCAATCAGCCCCAGCATTTT

j_gene: TRBJ2-7
v_gene: TRBV14
d_gene: TRBD1
abundance: once
CDR3aa: CASSQWQGAQNEQYF
CDR3nt: TGTGCCAGCAGCCAATGGCAGGGGGCGCAGAACGAGCAGTACTTC

j_gene: TRBJ1-1
v_gene: TRBV29-1
d_gene: TRBD1
abundance: few
CDR3aa: CSVELTGVRAREAFF
CDR3nt: TGCAGCGTTGAACTGACAGGGGTTAGGGCACGTGAAGCTTTCTTT

j_gene: TRBJ1-2
v_gene: TRBV10-3
d_gene: NA
abundance: once
CDR3aa: CAISDSPGGDYGYTF
CDR3nt: TGTGCCATCAGTGACTCCCCCGGAGGGGACTATGGCTACACCTTC

j_gene: TRBJ2-1
v_gene: TRBV9
d_gene: NA
abundance: NA
CDR3aa: CASSVEGRQTPYNEQFF
CDR3nt: TGTGCCAGCAGCGTAGAGGGCCGCCAAACTCCTTACAATGAGCAGTTCTTC

j_gene: TRBJ1-2
v_gene: TRBV28
d_gene: NA
abundance: NA
CDR3aa: CASSFGGFVYGYTF
CDR3nt: TGTGCCAGCAGTTTTGGGGGTTTCGTCTATGGCTACACCTTC

j_gene: TRBJ2-3
v_gene: TRBV4-2
d_gene: NA
abundance: once
CDR3aa: CASSQDGGSTDTQYF
CDR3nt: TGTGCCAGCAGCCAAGATGGCGGGAGCACAGATACGCAGTATTTT

j_gene: TRBJ1-2
v_gene: TRBV10-3
d_gene: NA
abundance: NA
CDR3aa: CAILPENTYGYTF
CDR3nt: TGTGCCATCCTTCCGGAAAATACTTATGGCTACACCTTC

j_gene: TRBJ1-5
v_gene: TRBV28
d_gene: NA
abundance: few
CDR3aa: CASSLAETQPQHF
CDR3nt: TGTGCCAGCAGTTTAGCAGAGACTCAGCCCCAGCATTTT